One and the same sample provided the 26 T cell receptor beta chains below, sequenced in a study of monozygotic twins with inflammatory bowel disease. TCRdb reprocessed the 5' RACE reads, keeping one entry per CDR3 protein, no DNA. The sample table sets out around 450,000 distinct CDR3 sequences. Sequencing was performed on blood. The receptor set was obtained from a human donor with ulcerative colitis or Crohn's disease, or a healthy co-twin of an affected twin (not recorded which).

The J gene is TRBJ1-1, the V gene TRBV4-1. The CDR3 extends over 14 amino acids. The germline V gene has CDR1 MGHRA and CDR2 YSYEKL. The CDR3: CASSQAEGMTEAFF.

V and J are TRBV5-4 and TRBJ2-7; the TCRdb call, TRBD1, lacks DNA for checking. Looked up from germline, CDR1 is SGHNT and CDR2 is YYREEE (reference sequence). There are 14 residues in the CDR3. CDR3 region: CASSRSGFSYEQYF.

The chain recombines TRBV28 with TRBJ2-7; the TCRdb D gene call, TRBD1, has no DNA to confirm it. This CDR3 spans 13 amino acids. Germline assignment: CDR1 MDHEN and CDR2 SYDVKM. The chain's CDR3 is CASTRDRGSEQYF. The full variable domain, with the rest looked up from reference TRBV28 and TRBJ2-7, is DVKVTQSSRYLVKRTGEKVFLECVQDMDHENMFWYRQDPGLGLRLIYFSYDVKMKEKGDIPEGYSVSREKKERFSLILESASTNQTSMYLCASTRDRGSEQYFGPGTRLTVT.

The chain links TRBV5-5 to TRBJ2-5; TCRdb's assignment of TRBD2 cannot be checked, as there is no DNA. This CDR3 spans 14 amino acids. CDR1 SGHKS and CDR2 YYEKEE come from the germline V gene (reference sequence). This chain's CDR3 is CASSLLALGETQYF.

This chain links TRBV3-1 with TRBJ1-5; the TRBD1 assignment by TCRdb is unverifiable without DNA. This CDR3 has 14 residues. Germline CDR1 is LGHDT and CDR2 is YNNKEL (reference sequence). The CDR3 loop is CASSRRRDNQPQHF.

This chain joins TRBV6-2 or TRBV6-3 and TRBJ1-2; TCRdb proposes TRBD1, but this gene call is untestable without DNA. CDR1 and CDR2 (germline): MNHEY, SVGEGT. There are 12 residues in the CDR3. This chain's CDR3 is CASSVAPGGYTF.

This chain uses TRBV5-4 with TRBJ2-7; TCRdb's D call of TRBD2 is untestable without DNA. Per germline, CDR1 SGHNT and CDR2 YYREEE (reference sequence). The CDR3 length is 15 residues. CDR3 amino acids: CASSAGTEEFYEQYF. The complete variable domain, with remaining parts taken from reference TRBV5-4 and TRBJ2-7, reads ETGVTQSPTHLIKTRGQQVTLRCSSQSGHNTVSWYQQALGQGPQFIFQYYREEENGRGNFPPRFSGLQFPNYSSELNVNALELDDSALYLCASSAGTEEFYEQYFGPGTRLTVT.

This rearrangement joins TRBV12-3 or TRBV12-4 to TRBJ2-1; TCRdb selects TRBD1, and the lack of DNA leaves this call unchecked. The CDR3 consists of 15 residues. CDR3 amino acids: CASNPGGRLYNEQFF.

The chain joins TRBV5-4 to TRBJ1-1; TCRdb returns TRBD1, unconfirmable since there is no DNA. Germline V lookup: CDR1 SGHNT, CDR2 YYREEE (reference sequence). CDR3 length: 12 residues. CDR3: CASSIQGFWAFF.

This chain connects TRBV5-4 to TRBJ2-2; TCRdb's assignment of TRBD2 cannot be checked, as there is no DNA. Germline V CDR1 and CDR2: SGHNT, YYREEE (reference sequence). The CDR3 length is 14 residues. The CDR3 here is CASKGSSNTGELFF.

This rearrangement joins TRBV12-3 or TRBV12-4 to TRBJ1-5; TCRdb names TRBD1, which stays unverified in the absence of DNA. CDR3 length: 13 residues. This chain's CDR3 is CASSYDRGQPQHF.

This sequence joins TRBV4-1 and TRBJ1-3; without DNA, the TCRdb call of TRBD1 cannot be checked. The V gene's germline CDR1 is MGHRA and CDR2 YSYEKL. CDR3 length equals 16 residues. This CDR3 reads CASSQENRVSGNTIYF.

The J gene is TRBJ1-6, the V gene TRBV3-1. CDR1 is LGHDT and CDR2 is YNNKEL in the germline V gene (reference sequence). CDR3 length: 14 residues. The CDR3 region is CASSQGEYNSPLHF.

The chain links TRBV29-1 to TRBJ1-2. The CDR3 has 13 residues. Germline-derived CDR1 and CDR2 are SQVTM and ANQGSEA. The CDR3 loop is CSVGIGANYGYTF.

The chain joins TRBV7-6 to TRBJ1-1. CDR1 is SGHVS and CDR2 is FNYEAQ in the germline V gene. The CDR3 covers 14 residues. The CDR3 is CASSFGVTGTEAFF.

The V gene is TRBV6-5, the J gene TRBJ1-1; the TCRdb call, TRBD1, lacks DNA for checking. Per germline, CDR1 MNHEY and CDR2 SVGAGI. The length of the CDR3 is 12 residues. The CDR3 here is CASSQGAGTPYF.

V usage is TRBV10-3 and J usage is TRBJ2-7; with no DNA, the TCRdb D assignment of TRBD1 cannot be verified. CDR1 and CDR2 from the germline V gene are ENHRY and SYGVKD. The CDR3 covers 13 residues. The CDR3 reads CAIRSPGAGEQYF.

The CDR3 sequence is CASSPPESSGRRGEQFF. This sequence joins TRBV14 and TRBJ2-1; TCRdb calls TRBD2, which cannot be checked without DNA. Per germline, CDR1 SGHDN and CDR2 FVKESK. There are 17 residues in the CDR3.

This chain joins TRBV12-3 or TRBV12-4 and TRBJ2-1; TCRdb reports TRBD1, a call that lacks DNA to check it against. The CDR3 has 14 amino acids. CDR3 residues: CAIRRDRDYNEQFF.

The chain combines TRBV5-6 with TRBJ2-1; without DNA, the TCRdb call of TRBD1 cannot be checked. Germline V gene data show CDR1 as SGHDT and CDR2 as YYEEEE. This CDR3 is built from 16 residues. The chain's CDR3 is CASSLTGGPLYNEQFF. Full variable domain (missing parts from reference TRBV5-6 and TRBJ2-1): DAGVTQSPTHLIKTRGQQVTLRCSPKSGHDTVSWYQQALGQGPQFIFQYYEEEERQRGNFPDRFSGHQFPNYSSELNVNALLLGDSALYLCASSLTGGPLYNEQFFGPGTRLTVL.

The chain combines TRBV7-2 with TRBJ1-3. Germline CDR1 is SGHTA and CDR2 is FQGNSA. The CDR3 is made up of 17 amino acids. CDR3 protein: CASSLFPPGSSGNTIYF.

The CDR3 protein is CSVEERDTYGYTF. The rearrangement links TRBV29-1 to TRBJ1-2; absent DNA, TCRdb's TRBD1 call cannot be checked. This CDR3 comprises 13 residues. In germline, CDR1 is SQVTM, CDR2 ANQGSEA.

The chain combines TRBV19 with TRBJ2-5; TCRdb outputs TRBD2, but without DNA this stays unchecked. From germline, CDR1 is LNHDA and CDR2 SQIVND (reference sequence). The CDR3 sequence is 15 residues long. The CDR3 sequence: CASSIIAGADETQYF.

The gene calls are TRBV6-2 or TRBV6-3 and TRBJ2-1; checking the TCRdb D call of TRBD1 is not possible without DNA. Germline lookup yields CDR1 MNHEY and CDR2 SVGEGT. The length of the CDR3 is 14 residues. The CDR3 here is CASSPPVGFDEQFF.

The chain has TRBV5-1 and TRBJ1-1. Germline values: CDR1 SGHRS, CDR2 YFSETQ. The CDR3 consists of 14 residues. The CDR3 sequence is CASSLFGQEPEAFF.

The V gene is TRBV5-1, the J gene TRBJ2-3; TCRdb indicates TRBD2, and absent DNA this call remains unverified. Germline assignment: CDR1 SGHRS and CDR2 YFSETQ. The CDR3 length is 15 residues. This CDR3 is CASSLEGGETDTQYF.